A single sample is the source of the 10 T cell receptor beta chains below, sequenced in a study of cytomegalovirus exposure and HLA in healthy donors. PCR was performed using 60 Vbeta and 13 Jbeta primers. The method was immunoSEQ multiplex PCR; TCRdb's version includes in-frame clones alone and lacks a portion of them. The data show approximately 150,000 clones, with approximately 76% seen just once and approximately 1.4% held by the top ten. The sample consisted of PBMCs. The receptors were sampled from a man aged 55 to 70 in good health and CMV-seronegative.

The chain is built from TRBV28 and TRBJ1-2; TRBD1 agrees at 8 bases. V was clipped by 3 bases and J by 2 bases; unmatched bases: 5. Germline CDR1 MDHEN, CDR2 SYDVKM. The CDR3 is 15 residues long. CDR3 loop: CASSLGDRWNYGYTF. CDR3 in DNA: TGTGCCAGCAGTTTGGGGGACAGGTGGAACTATGGCTACACCTTC.

V gene TRBV7-8 combines with J gene TRBJ2-1, with D unclear. CDR1 is SGHVS, CDR2 FQNEAQ, per germline. V lost 4 bases to trimming and J lost 0 bases, with 10 bases between them. The CDR3 runs 15 residues. This chain's CDR3 is CASSSQTSSYNEQFF. The CDR3 DNA sequence: TGTGCCAGCAGCTCCCAAACAAGCTCCTACAATGAGCAGTTCTTC. Full variable domain (rest looked up from reference TRBV7-8 and TRBJ2-1): GAGVSQSPRYKVAKRGQDVALRCDPISGHVSLFWYQQALGQGPEFLTYFQNEAQLDKSGLPSDRFFAERPEGSVSTLKIQRTQQEDSAVYLCASSSQTSSYNEQFFGPGTRLTVL.

A note on this clone: Additional DNA sequences in this sample encode the identical CDR3. This sequence joins TRBV30 and TRBJ2-3; the match to TRBD2 covers 11 bases. V lost 4 bases, J lost 6 bases, and 0 bases stayed unmatched. This CDR3 is 12 amino acids long. Per germline, CDR1 GTSNPN and CDR2 SVGIG (reference sequence). This CDR3 reads CAWTSGGDTQYF. The CDR3 nucleotides are TGTGCCTGGACTAGCGGGGGGGATACGCAGTATTTT.

The chain couples TRBV19 to TRBJ1-1, with 7 bases fitting TRBD1. Germline V CDR1 and CDR2: LNHDA, SQIVND (reference sequence). V trimming: 5 bases; J trimming: 0 bases; junction bases outside the gene matches: 6. This CDR3 spans 15 amino acids. CDR3 residues: CASSETGTMNTEAFF. As DNA, the CDR3 is TGTGCCAGTAGTGAGACAGGGACGATGAACACTGAAGCTTTCTTT.

This chain links TRBV4-1 with TRBJ2-1, with 9 bases matching TRBD1. This CDR3 comprises 14 residues. V trimming: 5 bases; J trimming: 7 bases; junction bases outside the gene matches: 6. Germline CDR1 reads MGHRA; CDR2 reads YSYEKL. In DNA form, the CDR3 reads TGCGCCAGCAGCTTGGGACAGGGAAGAAATGAGCAGTTCTTC. Its protein product is CASSLGQGRNEQFF.

The V gene is TRBV2, the J gene TRBJ1-2, with D tentatively TRBD1 (6 bases). V shed 6 bases and J shed 3 bases, with 17 bases lying between them. The CDR3 length is 15 residues. The V gene's germline CDR1 is SNHLY and CDR2 FYNNEI. The CDR3 loop reads CASSLNRERYYGYTF. CDR3 in DNA: TGTGCCAGCAGCTTAAACAGGGAAAGGTACTATGGCTACACCTTC. Full variable domain (missing parts from reference TRBV2 and TRBJ1-2): EPEVTQTPSHQVTQMGQEVILRCVPISNHLYFYWYRQILGQKVEFLVSFYNNEISEKSEIFDDQFSVERPDGSNFTLKIRSTKLEDSAMYFCASSLNRERYYGYTFGSGTRLTVV.

This chain connects TRBV30 to TRBJ2-3; D remains ambiguous. The V gene lost 0 bases and the J gene lost 3 bases, with 13 bases spanning the gap. Germline CDR1 GTSNPN, CDR2 SVGIG (reference sequence). CDR3 length: 15 residues. DNA of the CDR3: TGTGCCTGGAGTGTCAGCAGGTTTATTACAGATACGCAGTATTTT. The encoded protein is CAWSVSRFITDTQYF.

This chain joins TRBV4-3 and TRBJ2-3; the match to TRBD2 covers 7 bases. The CDR3 is 15 residues long. Per the germline V gene, CDR1 is LGHNA and CDR2 is YSLEER. V lost 4 bases and J lost 5; bases outside the gene matches: 9. The CDR3 DNA follows: TGCGCCAGCAGCCGATCTGTGGCGGGAGTAGATACGCAGTATTTT. As protein: CASSRSVAGVDTQYF.

The V gene is TRBV4-1, the J gene TRBJ2-3; 13 bases are shared with TRBD2. CDR1 and CDR2 (germline): MGHRA, YSYEKL. This CDR3 contains 20 residues. V trimming: 0 bases; J trimming: 0 bases; junction bases outside the gene matches: 9. The CDR3 DNA follows: TGCGCCAGCAGCCAAGATGGACTAGCGGGAGTCCTAGTCAGCACAGATACGCAGTATTTT. It is translated as CASSQDGLAGVLVSTDTQYF.

The chain has TRBV7-9 and TRBJ1-1, with D tentatively TRBD1 (6 bases). Trimming removed 4 bases at V and 1 base at J, with 22 bases between. The CDR3 contains 18 residues. Germline V gives CDR1 SEHNR, CDR2 FQNEAQ (reference sequence). The CDR3 sequence: CASSSKVETGNGNTEAFF. The CDR3 bases are TGTGCCAGCAGCTCCAAGGTCGAGACAGGTAACGGGAACACTGAAGCTTTCTTT.